This TCR beta chain was obtained from a study of T cells in Graves' hyperthyroidism and ophthalmopathy. Points from the study as a whole: Prediction of ophthalmopathy progression came a median around 6.5 months pre-onset. Most thyroid clonotypes expanded above 0.001 were also detected in blood.

PBMCs were collected from an approximately 10 ml volume of fresh peripheral blood. V dropped 5 bases and J dropped 8 bases, with 18 bases sitting between them. Germline values: CDR1 SGHTA, CDR2 FQGNSA. CDR3 length: 14 residues. Template material for amplifying TCR beta CDR3 regions consisted of RNA transcripts. HTBI primers were employed in a first-round RT-PCR of the TCR CDR3. TCRdb itself ran the multiplex PCR reads through MiXCR, one entry per CDR3 protein. The repertoire has 360,000 or so distinct CDR3 sequences, about 15% of them found once; the top ten carry roughly a fifth. This clonotype has at least ten counts. Antigen specificity is unknown.

Sequenced input: blood. The V and J genes are TRBV7-2 and TRBJ1-2; no firm D call. The source of this sequence is a woman in her fifties or sixties with Graves' ophthalmopathy. CDR3 in DNA: TGTGCCAGCAGCGGAAGAAACAGCGCTGGGGGCTACACCTTC. Its translation is CASSGRNSAGGYTF.